The table lists the clone carrying this T cell receptor (beta chain) with a few counts. Its specificity is unknown. This sample stems from a study of human T cells and chemical hapten exposure. Study-level results: Patch test score tracked positively with PT1 expanded TCR counts.

The sample's time point: pre-sensitization, week 0. Treatment: therapeutic diphenylcyclopropenone sensitization with weekly scalp DPC. Total RNA was isolated from unfractionated whole blood. Attachment of unique molecular identifiers to individual cDNA molecules was performed in the library. TCRdb analysed the RACE reads with MiXCR anew, one entry per CDR3 protein. The data contain 240,000 or so distinct CDR3 sequences, more than 6.5% of them singletons. The clonotype originates from a middle-aged woman with alopecia areata. Some clones in this sample may be carry-over from other donors' samples. Sequencing was performed on whole blood, taken in connection with sensitization to the hapten diphenylcyclopropenone (DPC).

The CDR3 loop is CASSPTTGAEAFF. In DNA form, the CDR3 reads TGTGCCAGCAGCCCGACCACTGGGGCTGAAGCTTTCTTT. The J gene is TRBJ1-1, the V gene TRBV14; D is ambiguous. This CDR3 contains 13 residues. The germline V and J ends were trimmed by 4 bases and 6 bases, with 12 bases remaining between them. Germline V gene data show CDR1 as SGHDN and CDR2 as FVKESK.